The 31 T cell receptor beta chains given below trace back to one sample, sequenced in a study of regulatory T cells in long-lasting Graves disease. The time point denotes: persistent/refractory GD, antithyroid drugs over 5 years with positive TRAb. The TCR library was made from RNA extracted from PBMCs. Construction of the TCR beta libraries employed iRepertoire HTBI primers in conjunction with Arm-PCR of CDR3 regions. TCRdb called the multiplex PCR reads again in MiXCR, with one record for every CDR3 protein. Here the sample spans some 420,000 distinct CDR3 sequences, approximately 23% being singletons. The specimen was peripheral blood mononuclear cells (PBMCs), collected when the disease was refractory, from a patient treated with antithyroid drugs. These TCRs come from a female donor with Graves disease.

On this clonotype: Just one base apart from a much larger clone, this may be a read error. The V gene is TRBV7-2, the J gene TRBJ2-7; 7 nucleotides match TRBD2. The CDR3 extends over 14 amino acids. Per the germline V gene, CDR1 is SGHTA and CDR2 is FQGNSA. The CDR3 spells CAGSLNAGDYEQYF. CDR3 in DNA: TGTGCCGGCAGCTTAAACGCGGGGGACTACGAGCAGTACTTC.

This clonotype was detected ten times or more. This chain joins TRBV10-3 and TRBJ1-5; weak D call: TRBD1 (5 bases). In germline, CDR1 is ENHRY, CDR2 SYGVKD. CDR3 size: 13 residues. V was clipped by 5 bases and J by 5 bases, with 10 bases between them. CDR3 in amino acids: CAISQGGDQPQHF. The CDR3 nucleotides are TGTGCCATCAGTCAGGGAGGGGATCAGCCCCAGCATTTT.

The chain has TRBV28 and TRBJ2-1; D tentatively reads TRBD1 or TRBD2 (5 bases each). This CDR3 spans 16 amino acids. Germline CDR1 is MDHEN and CDR2 is SYDVKM. The V and J ends lost 5 bases and 5 bases respectively, with 19 bases between them. The CDR3 reads CASSPQLGGADNEQFF. The CDR3 DNA sequence: TGTGCCAGCAGTCCACAGCTTGGGGGAGCCGACAATGAGCAGTTCTTC.

Note on this clonotype: One end of the junction does not line up with germline, which may come from a read error. V gene TRBV2 combines with J gene TRBJ2-7, with D perhaps given as TRBD1 or TRBD2 (5 bases each). The CDR3 consists of 12 residues. Germline V lookup: CDR1 SNHLY, CDR2 FYNNEI. The CDR3 region is CASRGDAYGQYF. Written as DNA, the CDR3 is TGTGCCAGCAGGGGGGACGCCTACGGGCAGTACTTC.

This clonotype has a handful of counts. The chain has TRBV12-3 or TRBV12-4 and TRBJ1-1; 7 bases match TRBD1. The CDR3 runs 12 residues. J lost 12 bases, V lost 6 bases, and 10 bases had no gene match. The CDR3 spells CASSSTGFGTFF. In DNA form, the CDR3 reads TGTGCCAGCAGCTCGACAGGGTTTGGGACTTTCTTT.

The chain couples TRBV2 to TRBJ2-3; the D is unclear. The CDR3 runs 15 residues. In germline, CDR1 is SNHLY, CDR2 FYNNEI. Trimming stripped 6 bases from V and 2 bases from J, with 15 bases between. The DNA for the CDR3 is TGTGCCAGCAGATTACAGCGATCTAACACAGATACGCAGTATTTT. It translates to CASRLQRSNTDTQYF. The complete variable domain, with remaining parts taken from reference TRBV2 and TRBJ2-3, reads EPEVTQTPSHQVTQMGQEVILRCVPISNHLYFYWYRQILGQKVEFLVSFYNNEISEKSEIFDDQFSVERPDGSNFTLKIRSTKLEDSAMYFCASRLQRSNTDTQYFGPGTRLTVL.

The chain couples TRBV14 to TRBJ1-6; the match to TRBD1 covers 7 bases. The trim removed 1 base at V and 6 bases at J, leaving 3 bases unmatched. This CDR3 spans 15 amino acids. Germline V gene lookup returns CDR1 SGHDN and CDR2 FVKESK. The CDR3 is CASSQGQGFNSPLHF. The CDR3 coding sequence is TGTGCCAGCAGCCAAGGACAGGGCTTTAATTCACCCCTCCACTTT.

The V and J genes are TRBV7-2 and TRBJ2-7, with 7 nucleotides matching TRBD2. V shed 0 bases, J shed 6 bases, and the junction held 8 bases outside the gene matches. The germline V gene encodes CDR1 SGHTA and CDR2 FQGNSA. The CDR3 has 15 amino acids. CDR3 DNA: TGTGCCAGCAGCTTAGCACCGCGGGGGACGTTCGAGCAGTACTTC. This translates into CASSLAPRGTFEQYF.

This clonotype was seen repeatedly, ten times or more. The gene calls are TRBV3-1 and TRBJ1-2, with a possible D match to TRBD1 (5 bases). Trimming took off 3 bases at V and 8 bases at J, with 7 bases between the two ends. Germline V CDR1 and CDR2: LGHDT, YNNKEL (reference sequence). There are 11 residues in the CDR3. The CDR3 DNA is TGTGCCAGCAGCCAGGGGGTGGGCTACACCTTC. It specifies CASSQGVGYTF.

This clonotype has at least ten counts. The chain combines TRBV28 with TRBJ2-2; D unclear. The germline V gene has CDR1 MDHEN and CDR2 SYDVKM. CDR3 length: 16 amino acids. The ends were cut back, 7 bases at V and 3 bases at J, with 18 bases in the middle. The CDR3 loop is CASKPSRHGDTGELFF. In DNA, the CDR3 is TGTGCCAGCAAGCCTTCCCGTCATGGGGACACCGGGGAGCTGTTTTTT.

As concerns this clonotype: This clone may be a read error of a much larger clone one base away. The chain recombines TRBV10-3 with TRBJ2-7; 9 bases are shared with TRBD1. Trimming took 11 bases from V and 6 from J; bases not matched to a gene: 14. Germline values: CDR1 ENHRY, CDR2 SYGVKD. The CDR3 is 14 residues long. CDR3: CAAKTGGESSEQYF. The DNA for the CDR3 is TGTGCCGCTAAGACAGGGGGTGAGTCGAGCGAGCAGTACTTC.

In its sample, this clonotype was seen a few times. The V and J genes are TRBV5-1 and TRBJ1-1; no clear D. Germline V gives CDR1 SGHRS, CDR2 YFSETQ. The CDR3 extends over 15 amino acids. With 3 bases removed from V and 3 bases from J, the gap between germline ends came to 15 bases. The CDR3 DNA reads TGCGCCAGCAGCTCCGGACGGCCCGAGCACACTGAAGCTTTCTTT. This encodes CASSSGRPEHTEAFF.

This clonotype was detected ten times or more. The CDR3 sequence is CASSFTLGYEQYF. DNA for the CDR3: TGTGCCAGCAGCTTCACCCTTGGGTACGAGCAGTACTTC. The chain is built from TRBV7-2 and TRBJ2-7; D uncertain. The V gene's germline CDR1 is SGHTA and CDR2 FQGNSA. The CDR3 covers 13 residues. The V end was cut by 3 bases, the J end by 4 bases, with 10 bases between.

This clonotype was seen many times. V and J are TRBV10-3 and TRBJ2-5, with 7 bases identical to TRBD1. There are 13 residues in the CDR3. In germline, CDR1 is ENHRY, CDR2 SYGVKD. The J segment lost 2 bases and the V segment lost 4 bases, leaving 1 base of the junction unmatched. CDR3 nucleotides: TGTGCCATCAGTGGACAGGGACAAGAGACCCAGTACTTC. Amino acid sequence: CAISGQGQETQYF.

This clonotype has a count of ten or more. This chain uses TRBV28 with TRBJ2-2; TRBD2 aligns across 9 bases. This CDR3 spans 15 amino acids. Germline V gene data show CDR1 as MDHEN and CDR2 as SYDVKM. V shed 3 bases, J shed 6 bases, and the junction held 5 bases outside the gene matches. CDR3 DNA sequence: TGTGCCAGCAGTTTCCAGGGACTAGCATCCGGGGAGCTGTTTTTT. This gives the protein CASSFQGLASGELFF.

On this clonotype itself: A much larger clone is a single base away; this may be a read error. The chain has TRBV2 and TRBJ1-5, with D hard to call. The CDR3 is made up of 14 amino acids. Germline CDR1 reads SNHLY; CDR2 reads FYNNEI. CDR3 region: CASREADENQPQHF. In nucleotides, the CDR3 is TGTGCCAGCAGGGAAGCGGATGAAAATCAGCCCCAGCATTTT.

This chain joins TRBV11-1 and TRBJ1-1; D is undetermined. V lost 4 bases, J lost 1 base, and 16 bases lay in between. CDR1 and CDR2 (germline): SGHAT, FQDESV (reference sequence). CDR3 length: 16 amino acids. The DNA for the CDR3 is TGTGCCAGCAGCTACTACATAAACCTTCAGAACACTGAAGCTTTCTTT. The encoded protein is CASSYYINLQNTEAFF.

Only a few counts were recorded for this clonotype. This sequence joins TRBV25-1 and TRBJ2-7, with 9 bases aligning to TRBD2. Germline trimming cut 4 bases from V and 2 bases from J; bases unmatched to any gene: 3. In germline, CDR1 is MGHDK, CDR2 SYGVNS. The CDR3 sequence is 14 residues long. CDR3 in amino acids: CASSVAGGPYEQYF. For the CDR3, the DNA is TGTGCCAGCAGTGTGGCGGGAGGGCCCTACGAGCAGTACTTC.

This clonotype came up many times. The chain uses TRBV10-3 and TRBJ1-4; D unclear. Germline CDR1 reads ENHRY; CDR2 reads SYGVKD. V was trimmed by 0 bases and J by 3 bases, leaving 17 bases between them. The CDR3 has 18 amino acids. This CDR3 is CAISESVAQVAANEKLFF. CDR3 nucleotides: TGTGCCATCAGTGAGTCGGTAGCGCAGGTAGCGGCTAATGAAAAACTGTTTTTT.

In its sample, this clonotype was seen a few times. The rearrangement joins TRBV10-3 to TRBJ2-2, with 10 nucleotides matching TRBD2. The junction had 1 base not matched to a gene; V was cut back by 0 bases and J by 3 bases. Germline assignment: CDR1 ENHRY and CDR2 SYGVKD. This CDR3 comprises 16 residues. This CDR3 reads CAISESGTSDTGELFF. As DNA, the CDR3 is TGTGCCATCAGTGAGTCGGGGACTAGCGACACCGGGGAGCTGTTTTTT.

This rearrangement joins TRBV7-6 to TRBJ2-6; weak D call: TRBD2 (6 bases). V shed 4 bases and J shed 2 bases, with 15 bases lying between them. CDR1 and CDR2 from the germline V gene are SGHVS and FNYEAQ. The length of the CDR3 is 17 residues. CDR3 in DNA: TGTGCCAGCAGCTCGCGGGGCAGTACGGCTGGGGCCAACGTCCTGACTTTC. Its protein product is CASSSRGSTAGANVLTF.

This clonotype was observed many times. The chain has TRBV11-2 and TRBJ1-1, with D possibly being TRBD1 (6 bases). The V end was cut by 1 base, the J end by 2 bases, with 11 bases between. This CDR3 is 15 amino acids long. Germline-derived CDR1 and CDR2 are SGHAT and FQNNGV. CDR3 nucleotide sequence: TGTGCCAGCAGCTTAGTGGGGGGCCTAAACACTGAAGCTTTCTTT. Residues: CASSLVGGLNTEAFF.

This clonotype was recorded at least ten times. The genes are TRBV28 and TRBJ1-5; 9 positions match TRBD1. The CDR3 has 17 amino acids. The V segment lost 8 bases and the J segment 5 bases; nucleotides outside the gene matches: 16. Germline CDR1 and CDR2: MDHEN and SYDVKM. CDR3 DNA: TGTGCCAGCTTAAATAGAGGAACAGGGGGCGACGATCAGCCCCAGCATTTT. This codes for CASLNRGTGGDDQPQHF.

This clonotype has a handful of counts. This chain uses TRBV3-1 with TRBJ1-5; tentatively, D is TRBD1 (6 bases). Germline-derived CDR1 and CDR2 are LGHDT and YNNKEL (reference sequence). The V and J ends lost 2 bases and 6 bases respectively, with 14 bases between them. This CDR3 region has 15 residues. The CDR3 sequence is CASSQSRGGGQPQHF. The CDR3 DNA sequence: TGTGCCAGCAGCCAAAGCCGAGGGGGTGGTCAGCCCCAGCATTTT.

This sequence joins TRBV28 and TRBJ1-2, with TRBD1 matching over 10 bases. V lost 6 bases and J lost 4; bases outside the gene matches: 11. The CDR3 contains 16 residues. The germline V gene has CDR1 MDHEN and CDR2 SYDVKM. CDR3 sequence (DNA): TGTGCCAGCAGCACCGGGACAGGGGTGGATCGCTATGGCTACACCTTC. Translated, it gives CASSTGTGVDRYGYTF.

There are a few counts of this clonotype. The chain links TRBV9 to TRBJ1-1, with D maybe TRBD1 (6 bases). The V end lost 4 bases, the J end lost 2 bases, and 18 bases lay between the germline ends. Per germline, CDR1 SGDLS and CDR2 YYNGEE. The CDR3 consists of 16 residues. CDR3 bases: TGTGCCAGCAGCCTCCACCCGGGGGGGACAAACACTGAAGCTTTCTTT. Translation: CASSLHPGGTNTEAFF.

This clonotype was detected many times. The CDR3 spells CASSFSTPYQETQYF. DNA for the CDR3: TGTGCCAGCAGTTTTTCGACCCCGTACCAAGAGACCCAGTACTTC. The V and J genes are TRBV6-5 and TRBJ2-5; no clear D. Deletions cut 4 bases from V and 0 bases from J, with 12 bases between. This CDR3 is 15 amino acids long. Germline V gene data show CDR1 as MNHEY and CDR2 as SVGAGI.

This clonotype appeared a few times. The chain combines TRBV10-3 with TRBJ2-7; tentatively, D is TRBD1 or TRBD2 (6 bases each). V lost 4 bases and J 4 bases, leaving 14 bases between the germline ends. The CDR3 consists of 14 residues. Germline CDR1 ENHRY, CDR2 SYGVKD. CDR3 protein: CAISGGEGGYEQYF. The CDR3 DNA is TGTGCCATCAGTGGAGGTGAAGGGGGGTACGAGCAGTACTTC.

This clonotype was observed at least ten times. The genes are TRBV28 and TRBJ1-5; D remains ambiguous. CDR3 size: 16 residues. V was clipped by 3 bases and J by 1 base, with 13 bases between them. CDR1 and CDR2 from the germline V gene are MDHEN and SYDVKM. The CDR3: CASSLVGKGSNQPQHF. Here the CDR3 DNA reads TGTGCCAGCAGTTTGGTAGGCAAAGGGAGCAATCAGCCCCAGCATTTT. Variable domain in full (rest from reference TRBV28 and TRBJ1-5): DVKVTQSSRYLVKRTGEKVFLECVQDMDHENMFWYRQDPGLGLRLIYFSYDVKMKEKGDIPEGYSVSREKKERFSLILESASTNQTSMYLCASSLVGKGSNQPQHFGDGTRLSIL.

This clonotype was counted only a few times. V is TRBV18 and J is TRBJ1-1; D not certain. Germline assignment: CDR1 KGHSH and CDR2 LQKENI. This CDR3 region has 11 residues. V dropped 5 bases and J dropped 6 bases, with 7 bases sitting between them. The CDR3 DNA sequence: TGTGCCAGCTCAAAGAGAGCTGAAGCTTTCTTT. Its protein is CASSKRAEAFF.

A few counts support this clonotype. The rearrangement joins TRBV9 to TRBJ2-7; 7 bases are shared with TRBD2. There are 14 residues in the CDR3. Germline-derived CDR1 and CDR2 are SGDLS and YYNGEE. Losses at the gene ends were 0 bases for V and 4 bases for J; bases not matched to a gene: 4. CDR3 DNA: TGTGCCAGCAGCGTAGGTCAGGGACTATACGAGCAGTACTTC. Translating gives CASSVGQGLYEQYF.